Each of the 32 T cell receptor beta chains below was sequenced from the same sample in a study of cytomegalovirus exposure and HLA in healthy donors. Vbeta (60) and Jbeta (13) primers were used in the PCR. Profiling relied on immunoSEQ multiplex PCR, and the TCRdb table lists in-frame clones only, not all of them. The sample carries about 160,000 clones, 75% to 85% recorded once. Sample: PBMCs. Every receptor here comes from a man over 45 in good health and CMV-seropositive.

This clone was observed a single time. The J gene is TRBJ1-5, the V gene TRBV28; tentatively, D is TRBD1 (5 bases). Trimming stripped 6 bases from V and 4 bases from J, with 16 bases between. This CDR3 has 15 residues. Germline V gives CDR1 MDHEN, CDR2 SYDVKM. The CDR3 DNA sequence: TGTGCCAGCAGGTTGACCCAGGGAGGAAATCAGCCCCAGCATTTT. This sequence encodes CASRLTQGGNQPQHF.

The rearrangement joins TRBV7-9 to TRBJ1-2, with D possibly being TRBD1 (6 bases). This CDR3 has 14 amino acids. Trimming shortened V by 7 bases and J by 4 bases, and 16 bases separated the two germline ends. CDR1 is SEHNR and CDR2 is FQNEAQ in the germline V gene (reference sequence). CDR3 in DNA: TGTGCCAGCACTCACGGGACAAGCCTCTATGGCTACACCTTC. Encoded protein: CASTHGTSLYGYTF.

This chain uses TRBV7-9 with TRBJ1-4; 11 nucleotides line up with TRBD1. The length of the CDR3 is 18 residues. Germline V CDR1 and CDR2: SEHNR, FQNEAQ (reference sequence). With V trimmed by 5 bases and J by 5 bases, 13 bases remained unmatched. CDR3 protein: CASSPSDRGPTRNEKLFF. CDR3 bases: TGTGCCAGCAGCCCCTCGGACAGGGGGCCCACGAGAAATGAAAAACTGTTTTTT.

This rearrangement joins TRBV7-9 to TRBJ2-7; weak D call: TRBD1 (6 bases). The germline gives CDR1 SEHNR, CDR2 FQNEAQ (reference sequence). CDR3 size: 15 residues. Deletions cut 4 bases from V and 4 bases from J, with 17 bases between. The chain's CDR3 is CASSSQGIHGYEQYV. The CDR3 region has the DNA TGTGCCAGCAGCTCACAGGGTATCCATGGTTACGAGCAGTACGTC.

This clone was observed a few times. In DNA, the CDR3 is TGTGCCACCATCATCGGACAGGGGGGGTATGAGCAGTTCTTC. Translation gives CATIIGQGGYEQFF. This chain links TRBV6-5 with TRBJ2-1, with 10 bases identical to TRBD1. The CDR3 totals 14 residues. Losses at the gene ends were 10 bases for V and 8 bases for J; bases not matched to a gene: 11. Per the germline V gene, CDR1 is MNHEY and CDR2 is SVGAGI.

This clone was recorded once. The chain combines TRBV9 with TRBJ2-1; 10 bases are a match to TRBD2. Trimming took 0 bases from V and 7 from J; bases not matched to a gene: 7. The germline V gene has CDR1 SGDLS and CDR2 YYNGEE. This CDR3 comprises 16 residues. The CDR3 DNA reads TGTGCCAGCAGCGTAGTTCTAGCGGGAGAAATGAATGAGCAGTTCTTC. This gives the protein CASSVVLAGEMNEQFF.

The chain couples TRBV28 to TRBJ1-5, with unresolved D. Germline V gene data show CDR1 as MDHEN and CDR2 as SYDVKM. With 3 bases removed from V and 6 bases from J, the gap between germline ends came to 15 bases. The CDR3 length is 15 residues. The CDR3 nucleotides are TGTGCCAGCAGTTTGTTCACCTCCGGGGTTCAGCCCCAGCATTTT. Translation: CASSLFTSGVQPQHF.

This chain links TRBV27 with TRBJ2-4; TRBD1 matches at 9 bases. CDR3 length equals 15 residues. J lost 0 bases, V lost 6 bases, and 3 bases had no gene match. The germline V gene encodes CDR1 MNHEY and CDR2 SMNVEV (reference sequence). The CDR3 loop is CASRGGQGAKNIQYF. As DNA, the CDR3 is TGTGCCAGCAGGGGGGGACAGGGAGCCAAAAACATTCAGTACTTC.

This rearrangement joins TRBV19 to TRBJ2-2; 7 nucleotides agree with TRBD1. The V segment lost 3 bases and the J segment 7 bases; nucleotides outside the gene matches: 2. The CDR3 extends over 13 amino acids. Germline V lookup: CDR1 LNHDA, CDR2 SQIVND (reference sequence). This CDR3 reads CASSMSGGGELFF. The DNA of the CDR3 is TGTGCCAGTAGTATGTCAGGGGGCGGGGAGCTGTTTTTT.

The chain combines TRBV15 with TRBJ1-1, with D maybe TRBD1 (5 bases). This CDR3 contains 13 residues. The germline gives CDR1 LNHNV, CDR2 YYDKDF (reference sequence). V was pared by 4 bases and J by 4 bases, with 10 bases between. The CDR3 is CATSTGSVTEAFF. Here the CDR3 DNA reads TGTGCCACCAGCACAGGGTCGGTCACTGAAGCTTTCTTT.

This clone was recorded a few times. CDR3 sequence (DNA): TGTGCCAGCAGCGTAGAAGGGAAAGGGAGCTCCTACAATGAGCAGTTCTTC. It translates to CASSVEGKGSSYNEQFF. The chain joins TRBV9 to TRBJ2-1; possible D gene TRBD2, 5 bases. The germline V gene has CDR1 SGDLS and CDR2 YYNGEE. Deletions cut 0 bases from V and 0 bases from J, with 13 bases between. The CDR3 is 17 amino acids.

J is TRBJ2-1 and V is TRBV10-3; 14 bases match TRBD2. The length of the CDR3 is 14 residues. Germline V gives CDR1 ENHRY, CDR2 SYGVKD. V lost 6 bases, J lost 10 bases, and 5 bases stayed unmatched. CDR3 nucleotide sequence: TGTGCCATCAGCGGGACTAGCGGGAGAGAGGAGCAGTTCTTC. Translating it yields CAISGTSGREEQFF.

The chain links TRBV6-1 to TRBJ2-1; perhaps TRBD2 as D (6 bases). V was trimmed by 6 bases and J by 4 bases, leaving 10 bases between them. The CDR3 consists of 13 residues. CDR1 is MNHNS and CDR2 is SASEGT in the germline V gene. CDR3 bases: TGTGCCAGCAGCCTAGGGACTTACAATGAGCAGTTCTTC. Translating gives CASSLGTYNEQFF.

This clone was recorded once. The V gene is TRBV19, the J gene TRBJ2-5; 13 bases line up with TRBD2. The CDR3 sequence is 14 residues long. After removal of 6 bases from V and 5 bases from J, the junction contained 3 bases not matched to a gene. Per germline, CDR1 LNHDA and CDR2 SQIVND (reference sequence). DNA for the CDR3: TGTGCCAGTAGCACGACTAGCGGGGGGGAGACCCAGTACTTC. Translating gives CASSTTSGGETQYF.

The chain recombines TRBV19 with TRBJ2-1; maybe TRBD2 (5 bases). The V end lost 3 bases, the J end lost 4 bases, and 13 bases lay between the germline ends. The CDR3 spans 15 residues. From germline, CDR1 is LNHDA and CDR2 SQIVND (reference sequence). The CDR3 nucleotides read TGTGCCAGTAGTATCGAGCTAGCCGAGTACAATGAGCAGTTCTTC. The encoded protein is CASSIELAEYNEQFF.

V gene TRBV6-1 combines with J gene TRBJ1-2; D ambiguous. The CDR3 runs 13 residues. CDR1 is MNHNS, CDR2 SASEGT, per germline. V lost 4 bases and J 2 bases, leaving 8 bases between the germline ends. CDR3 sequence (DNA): TGTGCCAGCAGTGTGGAGCTGAACTATGGCTACACCTTC. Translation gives CASSVELNYGYTF.

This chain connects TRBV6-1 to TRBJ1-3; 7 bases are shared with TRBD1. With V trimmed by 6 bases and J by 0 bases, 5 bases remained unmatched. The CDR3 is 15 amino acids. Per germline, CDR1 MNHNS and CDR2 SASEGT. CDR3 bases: TGTGCCAGCAGCGGACAGGCCTCCTCTGGAAACACCATATATTTT. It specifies CASSGQASSGNTIYF.

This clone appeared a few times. CDR3 DNA sequence: TGTGCCAGCAGTATCTCAGGGGCACGAGGCTACACCTTC. Protein product: CASSISGARGYTF. This chain links TRBV6-1 with TRBJ1-2; D is perhaps TRBD1 (6 bases). Germline values: CDR1 MNHNS, CDR2 SASEGT. This CDR3 is 13 amino acids long. V was pared by 5 bases and J by 8 bases, with 15 bases between.

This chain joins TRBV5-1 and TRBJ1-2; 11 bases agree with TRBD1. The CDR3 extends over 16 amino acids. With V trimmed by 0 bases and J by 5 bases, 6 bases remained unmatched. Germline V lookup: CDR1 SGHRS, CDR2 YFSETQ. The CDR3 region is CASSLVGQGARYGYTF. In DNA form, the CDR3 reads TGCGCCAGCAGCTTGGTTGGACAGGGGGCGCGGTATGGCTACACCTTC.

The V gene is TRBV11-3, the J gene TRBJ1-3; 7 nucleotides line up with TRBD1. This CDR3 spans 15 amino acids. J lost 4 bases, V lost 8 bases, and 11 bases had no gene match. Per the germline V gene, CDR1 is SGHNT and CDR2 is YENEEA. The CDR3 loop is CASASLRGQGNTIYF. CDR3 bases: TGTGCCAGCGCCTCACTTAGGGGGCAAGGAAACACCATATATTTT.

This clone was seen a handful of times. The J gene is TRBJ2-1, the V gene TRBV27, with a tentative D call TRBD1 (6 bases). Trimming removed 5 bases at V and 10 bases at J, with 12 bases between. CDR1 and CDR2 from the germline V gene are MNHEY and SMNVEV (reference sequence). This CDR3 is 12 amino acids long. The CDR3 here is CASSLGTNEQFF. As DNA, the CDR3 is TGTGCCAGCAGTCTAGGGACAAACGAGCAGTTCTTC.

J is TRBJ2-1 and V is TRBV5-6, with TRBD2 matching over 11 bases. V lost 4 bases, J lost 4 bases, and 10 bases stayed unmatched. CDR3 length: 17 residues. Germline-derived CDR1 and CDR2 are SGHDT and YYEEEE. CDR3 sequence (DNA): TGTGCCAGCAGCCTGGAGGATTCTAGCGGGGGGTACAATGAGCAGTTCTTC. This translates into CASSLEDSSGGYNEQFF.

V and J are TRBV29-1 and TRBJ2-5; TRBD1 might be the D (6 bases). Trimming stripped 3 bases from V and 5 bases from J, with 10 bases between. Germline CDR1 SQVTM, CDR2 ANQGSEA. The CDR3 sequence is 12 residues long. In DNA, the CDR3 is TGCAGCGTTGACAGGGGCCAGGAGACCCAGTACTTC. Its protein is CSVDRGQETQYF.

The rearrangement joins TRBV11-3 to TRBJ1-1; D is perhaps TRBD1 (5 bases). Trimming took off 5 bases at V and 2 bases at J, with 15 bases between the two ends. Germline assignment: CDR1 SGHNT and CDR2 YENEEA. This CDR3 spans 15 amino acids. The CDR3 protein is CASSMNTGTNTEAFF. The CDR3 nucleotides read TGTGCCAGCAGCATGAATACAGGTACCAACACTGAAGCTTTCTTT.

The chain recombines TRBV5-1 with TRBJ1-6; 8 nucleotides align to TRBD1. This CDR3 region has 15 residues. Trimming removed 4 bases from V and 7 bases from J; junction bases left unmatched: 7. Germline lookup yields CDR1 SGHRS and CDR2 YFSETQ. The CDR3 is CASSRSTGDNSPLHF. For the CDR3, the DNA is TGCGCCAGCAGCAGGTCGACAGGGGACAATTCACCCCTCCACTTT.

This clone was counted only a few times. The CDR3 DNA reads as TGTGCCAGCAGCCAGGGGACAGGAGGGAGCAATCAGCCCCAGCATTTT. As protein: CASSQGTGGSNQPQHF. The chain carries TRBV9 and TRBJ1-5, with TRBD1 matching 8 bases. The CDR3 has 16 amino acids. Germline trimming cut 4 bases from V and 1 base from J; bases unmatched to any gene: 7. CDR1 and CDR2 from the germline V gene are SGDLS and YYNGEE.

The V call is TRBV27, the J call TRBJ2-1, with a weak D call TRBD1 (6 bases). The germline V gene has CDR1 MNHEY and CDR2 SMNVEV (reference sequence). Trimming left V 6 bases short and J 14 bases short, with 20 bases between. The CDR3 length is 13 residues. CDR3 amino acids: CASRPANQGSEFF. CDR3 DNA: TGTGCCAGCAGGCCCGCCAATCAGGGGAGCGAGTTCTTC.

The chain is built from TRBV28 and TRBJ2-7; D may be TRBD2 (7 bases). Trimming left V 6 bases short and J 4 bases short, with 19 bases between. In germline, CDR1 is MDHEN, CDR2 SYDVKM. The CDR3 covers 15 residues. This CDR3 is CASSPSGQGTYEQYV. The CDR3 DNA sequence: TGTGCCAGCAGCCCTAGCGGCCAGGGGACATACGAGCAGTACGTC.

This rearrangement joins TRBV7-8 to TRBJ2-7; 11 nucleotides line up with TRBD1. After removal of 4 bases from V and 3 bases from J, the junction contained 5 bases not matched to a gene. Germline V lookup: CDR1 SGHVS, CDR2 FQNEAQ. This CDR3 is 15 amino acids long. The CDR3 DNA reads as TGTGCCAGCAGCTCTCCGGACAGGGGGCTCTACGAGCAGTACTTC. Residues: CASSSPDRGLYEQYF. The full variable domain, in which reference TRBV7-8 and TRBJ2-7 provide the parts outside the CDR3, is GAGVSQSPRYKVAKRGQDVALRCDPISGHVSLFWYQQALGQGPEFLTYFQNEAQLDKSGLPSDRFFAERPEGSVSTLKIQRTQQEDSAVYLCASSSPDRGLYEQYFGPGTRLTVT.

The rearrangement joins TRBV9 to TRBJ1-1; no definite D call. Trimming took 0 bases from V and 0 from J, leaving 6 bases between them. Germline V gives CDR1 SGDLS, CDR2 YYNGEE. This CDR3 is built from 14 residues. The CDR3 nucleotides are TGTGCCAGCAGCGTAGGGCATATGAACACTGAAGCTTTCTTT. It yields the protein CASSVGHMNTEAFF.

In DNA form, the CDR3 reads TGTGCCAGCAGCCTCGGGATACCAGATTCACCCCTCCACTTT. This encodes CASSLGIPDSPLHF. This sequence joins TRBV7-8 and TRBJ1-6, with D unresolved. This CDR3 comprises 14 residues. The germline V and J ends were trimmed by 5 bases and 8 bases, with 13 bases remaining between them. The germline V gene encodes CDR1 SGHVS and CDR2 FQNEAQ.

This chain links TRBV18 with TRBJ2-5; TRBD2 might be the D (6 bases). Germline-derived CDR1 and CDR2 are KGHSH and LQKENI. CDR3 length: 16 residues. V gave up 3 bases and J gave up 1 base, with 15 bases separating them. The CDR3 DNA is TGTGCCAGCTCACCCCCCTTAGGAGGGGCCCAAGAGACCCAGTACTTC. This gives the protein CASSPPLGGAQETQYF.